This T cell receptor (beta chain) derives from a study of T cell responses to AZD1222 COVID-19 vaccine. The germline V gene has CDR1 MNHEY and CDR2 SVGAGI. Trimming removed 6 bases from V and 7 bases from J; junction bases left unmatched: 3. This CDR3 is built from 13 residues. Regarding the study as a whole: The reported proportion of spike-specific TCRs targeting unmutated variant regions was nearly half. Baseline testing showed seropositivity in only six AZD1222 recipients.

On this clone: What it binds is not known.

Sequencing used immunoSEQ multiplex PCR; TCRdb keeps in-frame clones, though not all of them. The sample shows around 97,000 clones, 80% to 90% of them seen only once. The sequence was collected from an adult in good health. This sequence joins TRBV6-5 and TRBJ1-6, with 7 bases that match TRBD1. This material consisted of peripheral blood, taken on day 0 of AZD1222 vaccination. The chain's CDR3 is CASRGTVNSPLHF. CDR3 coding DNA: TGTGCCAGCAGAGGGACAGTCAATTCACCCCTCCACTTT.